This T cell receptor (beta chain) was found in a study of T cell repertoires in cytomegalovirus infection. Study-wide findings and caveats: In two of eight donors, the top clonotype was HLA-C-restricted CMV-specific.

After removal of 4 bases from V and 5 bases from J, the junction contained 3 bases not matched to a gene. The CDR3 extends over 15 amino acids. Germline V gene lookup returns CDR1 SGHVS and CDR2 FQNEAQ. MiXCR, run by TCRdb on the reads, gives a single entry per CDR3 protein. The data hold 650,000 to 900,000 distinct CDR3 sequences, with just under 30% observed a single time. This clonotype was seen many times. Its antigen is still unknown. The specimen comprised cultured CD8+ T cells from PBMCs, sampled from culture after CMV antigen stimulation. The clonotype comes from a human donor in good health (CMV status not recorded). Some clones in this sample may be carry-over from other donors' samples. The chain has TRBV7-8 and TRBJ2-1; TRBD1 agrees at 12 bases. The CDR3 nucleotides read TGTGCCAGCAGCTCGGGACAGGGGGCTGACAATGAGCAGTTCTTC. Its translation: CASSSGQGADNEQFF.